This note documents a single T cell receptor (beta chain) sequence. Its antigen is currently unknown. CDR1 and CDR2 from the germline V gene are SEHNR and FQNEAQ (reference sequence). CDR3 length equals 14 residues. Trimming took 5 bases from V and 0 from J; bases not matched to a gene: 4. The entry originates in a study of T cells in localized non-small cell lung cancer. Study-wide findings and caveats: Sequencing was restricted to one tumor region; therefore, heterogeneity remains possible. Those with higher blood T cell density had longer overall survival. Median approximately 58 top-100 tumor clones were shared with paired adjacent lung. Uninvolved nearby lung showed the greatest T cell clonality, exceeding that found in tumor.

The data were produced by immunoSEQ multiplex PCR, yet TCRdb's version contains in-frame clones alone and is incomplete. The sample carries tens of thousands of clones, 70% to 90% recorded once. The material sequenced was peripheral blood mononuclear cells, taken before any cancer treatment. The chain carries TRBV7-9 and TRBJ2-7, with TRBD2 identical over 7 bases. This TCR came from a male donor aged 60 or over with stage II lung adenocarcinoma. The chain's CDR3 is CASSHRLASYEQYF. The CDR3 bases are TGTGCCAGCAGCCACCGACTAGCCTCCTACGAGCAGTACTTC. The full variable domain, completed using reference TRBV7-9 and TRBJ2-7, is DTGVSQNPRHKITKRGQNVTFRCDPISEHNRLYWYRQTLGQGPEFLTYFQNEAQLEKSRLLSDRFSAERPKGSFSTLEIQRTEQGDSAMYLCASSHRLASYEQYFGPGTRLTVT.